This T cell receptor beta chain was sequenced for a study of blood T cell repertoires in COVID-19. Overall study context: In each case, the material was cDNA or gDNA derived from T cells, B-cell-depleted T cells, or PBMCs.

Assay used: immunoSEQ multiplex PCR; TCRdb lists only in-frame clones, some missing. Of 35,000 or so clones in the sample, 75% to 85% were seen once. CDR1 is MDHEN, CDR2 SYDVKM, per germline. The CDR3 has 12 residues. V was cut by 2 bases and J by 4 bases, with 5 bases left in between. The receptor comes from a woman between 65 and 79 years old with acute or convalescent COVID-19. This chain joins TRBV28 and TRBJ1-2, with D uncertain. The sample consisted of peripheral blood. The chain's CDR3 is CASSLTIYGYTF. For the CDR3, the DNA is TGTGCCAGCAGTTTAACAATCTATGGCTACACCTTC.